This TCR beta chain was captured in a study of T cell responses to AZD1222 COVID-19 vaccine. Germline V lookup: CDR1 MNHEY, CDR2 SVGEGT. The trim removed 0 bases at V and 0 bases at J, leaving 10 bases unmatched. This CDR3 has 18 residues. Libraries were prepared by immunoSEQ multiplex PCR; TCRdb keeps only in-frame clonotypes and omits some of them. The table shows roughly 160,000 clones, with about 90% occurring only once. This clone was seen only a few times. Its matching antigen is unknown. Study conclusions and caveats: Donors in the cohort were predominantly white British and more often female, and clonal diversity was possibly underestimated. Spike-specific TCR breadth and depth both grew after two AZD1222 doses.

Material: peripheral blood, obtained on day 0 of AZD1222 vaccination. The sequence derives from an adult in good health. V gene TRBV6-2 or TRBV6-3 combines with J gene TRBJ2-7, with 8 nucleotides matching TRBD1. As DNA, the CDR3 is TGTGCCAGCAGTTACTCCCATCAGGCGGACAGGGCCTCCTACGAGCAGTACTTC. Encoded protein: CASSYSHQADRASYEQYF.